The 15 T cell receptor beta chains reported below all come from one sample, sequenced in a study of shared clonotypes between healthy human individuals (dated by TCRdb to 2020 to 2022). Libraries were prepared through the immunoSEQ multiplex PCR assay. What TCRdb holds here is the immuneACCESS table cut down to in-frame rearrangements. Part of the clones is not present; checked against another copy, under half of the missing clones reflect an unresolved V gene, and the others are unexplained. The sample data list around 180,000 clones, and roughly 93% of these were observed just once. Of the sample, around 0.067% is held by the ten largest clones. The sequenced sample was naive CD4+ T cells sorted from blood. The sample's cell subset or site label, decoded: CD45RA+ positively selected. The receptors here all came from a woman aged 25-40 years in good health.

The chain couples TRBV7-2 to TRBJ2-7; D unresolved. The CDR3 totals 13 residues. Germline CDR1 and CDR2: SGHTA and FQGNSA. The V gene lost 2 bases and the J gene lost 3 bases, with 8 bases spanning the gap. The CDR3 nucleotides read TGTGCCAGCAGCTTACCAGTTCTCTACGAGCAGTACTTC. As protein: CASSLPVLYEQYF.

This clone was found once. The V and J genes are TRBV5-1 and TRBJ1-1; possible D gene TRBD1, 5 bases. The CDR3 is made up of 15 amino acids. CDR1 is SGHRS and CDR2 is YFSETQ in the germline V gene. The V gene lost 5 bases and the J gene lost 3 bases, with 17 bases spanning the gap. CDR3 amino acids: CASSHTTPGHTEAFF. In DNA form, the CDR3 reads TGCGCCAGCAGTCATACGACACCGGGGCACACTGAAGCTTTCTTT.

The chain combines TRBV7-9 with TRBJ1-1; 9 bases match TRBD1. The CDR3 totals 15 residues. Germline loops: CDR1 SEHNR, CDR2 FQNEAQ (reference sequence). With V trimmed by 5 bases and J by 1 base, 5 bases remained unmatched. CDR3 nucleotide sequence: TGTGCCAGCAGCACTCGACAGGGGGAGAACACTGAAGCTTTCTTT. Translating gives CASSTRQGENTEAFF.

J is TRBJ2-1 and V is TRBV5-4, with D possibly TRBD2 on 6 matching bases. CDR1 and CDR2 (germline): SGHNT, YYREEE (reference sequence). The CDR3 is 16 residues long. Trimming shortened V by 4 bases and J by 3 bases, and 17 bases separated the two germline ends. The CDR3 bases are TGTGCCAGCAGCGCAGGACTAAGGGCGTACTACAATGAGCAGTTCTTC. It codes for CASSAGLRAYYNEQFF.

The V gene is TRBV7-9, the J gene TRBJ1-2; the D gene is possibly TRBD1 (6 bases). Between the trimmed V and J ends, which lost 2 bases and 5 bases, there was a span of 18 bases. The CDR3 contains 16 residues. Germline loops: CDR1 SEHNR, CDR2 FQNEAQ (reference sequence). Here the CDR3 DNA reads TGTGCCAGCAGCTTAATGAGCCCCGGGACAAGATATGGCTACACCTTC. Protein product: CASSLMSPGTRYGYTF.

The chain couples TRBV7-9 to TRBJ2-5, with D tentatively TRBD2 (6 bases). Judging by the DNA end, TRBJ2-7 fits better; the J call may be wrong. The CDR3 runs 14 residues. Germline V gene sequence: CDR1 SEHNR, CDR2 FQNEAQ (reference sequence). CDR3 DNA sequence: TGTGCCAGCAGCTTAGGATCGGGAGTGAACGAGCAGTACTTC. Its translation is CASSLGSGVNEQYF.

The rearrangement links TRBV18 to TRBJ1-5; tentative D call: TRBD1 (5 bases). CDR1 KGHSH and CDR2 LQKENI come from the germline V gene. The CDR3 length is 14 residues. V was cut by 2 bases and J by 4 bases, with 9 bases left in between. This CDR3 reads CASSPDSVNQPQHF. In DNA form, the CDR3 reads TGTGCCAGCTCACCAGACAGCGTGAATCAGCCCCAGCATTTT.

This sequence joins TRBV12-1 and TRBJ2-3; TRBD2 reflects the table's D call only, with no check against the DNA. TRBV12-1 is labeled a pseudogene. CDR3 length: 16 residues. The CDR3 DNA reads as TGTGCCAGCAGCTTTCGGAGCGGGAGTATGACAGATACGCAGTATTTT. Its protein product is CASSFRSGSMTDTQYF.

The rearrangement uses TRBV28 and TRBJ1-1; the D is unclear. Between the trimmed V and J ends, which lost 7 bases and 8 bases, there was a span of 14 bases. CDR3 length equals 12 residues. Germline assignment: CDR1 MDHEN and CDR2 SYDVKM. CDR3 nucleotide sequence: TGTGCCAGCACCCCCTCCGGACGGGAAGCTTTCTTT. Its translation is CASTPSGREAFF.

The CDR3 loop is CASSLSGQGSHEQYF. Here the CDR3 DNA reads TGTGCCAGCAGTTTATCCGGACAGGGGTCCCACGAGCAGTACTTC. The chain joins TRBV28 to TRBJ2-7; 9 bases are a match to TRBD1. The V segment lost 1 base and the J segment 5 bases; nucleotides outside the gene matches: 6. The CDR3 is 15 amino acids. CDR1 is MDHEN and CDR2 is SYDVKM in the germline V gene.

The V gene is TRBV6-5, the J gene TRBJ2-2, with unresolved D. This CDR3 has 12 amino acids. The germline gives CDR1 MNHEY, CDR2 SVGAGI. Trimming left V 4 bases short and J 5 bases short, with 5 bases between. The CDR3 nucleotides are TGTGCCAGCAGTTCCAGGACCGGGGAGCTGTTTTTT. It encodes CASSSRTGELFF.

The chain has TRBV5-1 and TRBJ2-7, with D possibly being TRBD1 (5 bases). V lost 6 bases, J lost 6 bases, and 19 bases lay in between. The germline V gene has CDR1 SGHRS and CDR2 YFSETQ. CDR3 length: 14 residues. CDR3 residues: CASNPIQGSGEQYF. In nucleotides, the CDR3 is TGCGCCAGCAACCCCATTCAGGGATCCGGCGAGCAGTACTTC.

The rearrangement uses TRBV5-1 and TRBJ2-7; D gene ambiguous. Germline V gives CDR1 SGHRS, CDR2 YFSETQ. CDR3 length equals 13 residues. V gave up 5 bases and J gave up 0 bases, with 9 bases separating them. CDR3: CASRELSSYEQYF. In nucleotides, the CDR3 is TGCGCCAGCAGAGAGCTGAGCTCCTACGAGCAGTACTTC.

Only one count was recorded for this clone. The chain recombines TRBV19 with TRBJ1-1; D uncertain. CDR1 and CDR2 (germline): LNHDA, SQIVND (reference sequence). V was shortened by 3 bases and J by 11 bases, with 13 bases between the two germline ends. The CDR3 runs 12 residues. CDR3 in amino acids: CASSMGRATAFF. The CDR3 nucleotides are TGTGCCAGTAGTATGGGGAGGGCAACGGCTTTCTTT.

This chain connects TRBV19 to TRBJ2-5, with a possible D match to TRBD1 (6 bases). The end of the DNA aligns better with TRBJ2-7, so the J call may be wrong. The CDR3 has 15 amino acids. CDR1 is LNHDA, CDR2 SQIVND, per germline (reference sequence). The CDR3 reads CASSMGAATSYEQYF. CDR3 nucleotide sequence: TGTGCCAGTAGTATGGGGGCAGCCACCTCCTACGAGCAGTACTTC.